This entry lists 26 T cell receptor beta chains sequenced from one sample in a study of blood T cell repertoires in COVID-19. Libraries were prepared by immunoSEQ multiplex PCR; TCRdb keeps only in-frame clonotypes and omits some of them. The data contain some 200,000 clones, 82% of them seen just once; the ten biggest clones take up approximately 5.2%. The sequenced sample consisted of peripheral blood. These receptors originate from a woman aged 70 to 79 with COVID-19, enrolled during active disease.

This chain links TRBV11-2 with TRBJ2-7; no reliable D call. The CDR3 has 13 amino acids. Germline CDR1 is SGHAT and CDR2 is FQNNGV. V dropped 3 bases and J dropped 4 bases, with 10 bases sitting between them. DNA for the CDR3: TGTGCCAGCAGCTTGGCTCTAGTATACGAGCAGTACTTC. This encodes CASSLALVYEQYF.

The sample holds one count of this clone. The V and J genes are TRBV6-2 or TRBV6-3 and TRBJ1-3; 8 bases match TRBD1. With 5 bases clipped from V and 0 bases from J, the junction kept 9 bases outside the gene matches. CDR1 and CDR2 from the germline V gene are MNHEY and SVGEGT. CDR3 length: 17 amino acids. The CDR3 DNA sequence: TGTGCCAGCAGTCCCCGGACAGGGTCAACCTCTGGAAACACCATATATTTT. This codes for CASSPRTGSTSGNTIYF.

This clone has only a few counts. The chain carries TRBV7-2 and TRBJ1-1; no firm D call. V gave up 1 base and J gave up 6 bases, with 18 bases separating them. The germline V gene has CDR1 SGHTA and CDR2 FQGNSA. This CDR3 has 16 residues. The CDR3 bases are TGTGCCAGCAGCTTAGTTGCGTTTTTTGAGCCACCTGAAGCTTTCTTT. This encodes CASSLVAFFEPPEAFF.

The V gene is TRBV14, the J gene TRBJ1-2; 7 nucleotides match TRBD1. Germline-derived CDR1 and CDR2 are SGHDN and FVKESK. V shed 1 base, J shed 6 bases, and the junction held 8 bases outside the gene matches. This CDR3 comprises 15 residues. CDR3 sequence (DNA): TGTGCCAGCAGCCAAGGACAGGGTCGTGCAGATGGCTACACCTTC. This codes for CASSQGQGRADGYTF.

This clone appeared a few times. The V and J genes are TRBV28 and TRBJ1-4; D may be TRBD1 (6 bases). CDR3 size: 15 residues. Trimming stripped 6 bases from V and 8 bases from J, with 19 bases between. Looked up from germline, CDR1 is MDHEN and CDR2 is SYDVKM. The CDR3: CASSLPGVDREKLFF. CDR3 DNA: TGTGCCAGCAGCCTTCCAGGGGTGGATAGAGAAAAACTGTTTTTT.

This clone was seen more than once but under ten times. The rearrangement uses TRBV7-2 and TRBJ2-1, with D possibly matching TRBD2 (6 bases). Trimming took 1 base from V and 10 from J, leaving 17 bases between them. The CDR3 has 15 residues. Per germline, CDR1 SGHTA and CDR2 FQGNSA. CDR3 sequence: CASSLELANSGEQFF. The CDR3 nucleotides read TGTGCCAGCAGCTTAGAACTAGCCAACTCAGGGGAGCAGTTCTTC.

This chain joins TRBV14 and TRBJ2-4; D perhaps matches TRBD2 (5 bases). V was clipped by 4 bases and J by 9 bases, with 10 bases between them. Germline V gives CDR1 SGHDN, CDR2 FVKESK. The CDR3 length is 12 residues. CDR3 nucleotides: TGTGCCAGCAGCCTGAACCGGGGCATTCAGTACTTC. This gives the protein CASSLNRGIQYF.

In this sample, this clone turned up a few times. The rearrangement joins TRBV6-6 to TRBJ2-7; 9 bases align to TRBD2. V gave up 6 bases and J gave up 6 bases; unmatched junction bases: 9. CDR1 is MNHNY and CDR2 is SVGAGI in the germline V gene (reference sequence). The CDR3 consists of 14 residues. CDR3 loop: CASRNSGSAGEQYF. The CDR3 nucleotides read TGTGCCAGCAGAAATAGCGGGAGTGCGGGCGAGCAGTACTTC.

This rearrangement joins TRBV19 to TRBJ1-1; D is perhaps TRBD1 (5 bases). This CDR3 has 12 residues. Trimming left V 6 bases short and J 8 bases short, with 13 bases between. The germline CDR1 and CDR2 sequences are LNHDA and SQIVND (reference sequence). CDR3 protein: CASSLREGEAFF. In DNA, the CDR3 is TGTGCCAGTAGCCTCAGGGAGGGGGAAGCTTTCTTT.

The chain combines TRBV7-9 with TRBJ2-3; 13 bases agree with TRBD2. The germline V gene encodes CDR1 SEHNR and CDR2 FQNEAQ (reference sequence). V shed 5 bases and J 4 bases; nucleotides not matched to a gene: 6. The CDR3 covers 16 residues. CDR3: CASSPWTSGGADTQYF. In DNA form, the CDR3 reads TGTGCCAGCAGCCCATGGACTAGCGGGGGTGCAGATACGCAGTATTTT.

This sequence joins TRBV11-1 and TRBJ2-3; 8 nucleotides line up with TRBD1. In germline, CDR1 is SGHAT, CDR2 FQDESV (reference sequence). This CDR3 region has 15 residues. Trimming took 2 bases from V and 2 from J; bases not matched to a gene: 3. The CDR3 is CASSLRTGPTDTQYF. Here the CDR3 DNA reads TGTGCCAGCAGCTTACGGACAGGGCCCACAGATACGCAGTATTTT.

The rearrangement uses TRBV7-2 and TRBJ2-7, with 9 positions matching TRBD1. J gave up 3 bases and V 6 bases, and 6 bases lay outside the gene matches. The CDR3 is made up of 14 amino acids. Germline V gene data show CDR1 as SGHTA and CDR2 as FQGNSA. The CDR3 loop is CASSTDRGFYEQYF. For the CDR3, the DNA is TGTGCCAGCAGTACTGACAGGGGGTTCTACGAGCAGTACTTC.

The V and J genes are TRBV21-1 and TRBJ2-1; TRBD2 reflects the table's D call only, with no check against the DNA. TRBV21-1 is a pseudogene segment. The CDR3 runs to 16 residues. The CDR3 nucleotides are TGTGCCAGCCACCGGGGGGGCGGGAGCTCCTACAATGAGCAGTTCTTC. Translation: CASHRGGGSSYNEQFF.

The chain carries TRBV28 and TRBJ1-2, with 7 bases aligning to TRBD1. CDR3 length: 13 residues. J gave up 8 bases and V 6 bases, and 9 bases lay outside the gene matches. Per germline, CDR1 MDHEN and CDR2 SYDVKM. The CDR3 DNA sequence: TGTGCCAGCAGCCCAGACAGGGTACGAGGCTACACCTTC. Translating it yields CASSPDRVRGYTF.

This clone was seen a handful of times. The chain combines TRBV19 with TRBJ1-2; D call uncertain. Deletions cut 5 bases from V and 7 bases from J, with 11 bases between. Germline V gene data show CDR1 as LNHDA and CDR2 as SQIVND (reference sequence). The CDR3 length is 12 residues. As DNA, the CDR3 is TGTGCCAGTAGTTTGGCGGCCGGTGGCTACACCTTC. Its translation: CASSLAAGGYTF.

The rearrangement uses TRBV28 and TRBJ1-4; D remains unclear. The germline gives CDR1 MDHEN, CDR2 SYDVKM. CDR3 length: 12 amino acids. V was trimmed by 5 bases and J by 4 bases, leaving 5 bases between them. The CDR3 sequence is CASSRSNEKLFF. The DNA of the CDR3 is TGTGCCAGCAGTCGGAGTAATGAAAAACTGTTTTTT.

The J gene is TRBJ2-7, the V gene TRBV13; the match to TRBD2 covers 14 bases. Germline V gene sequence: CDR1 PRHDT, CDR2 FYEKMQ (reference sequence). The CDR3 loop spans 16 amino acids. The V segment lost 2 bases and the J segment 1 base; nucleotides outside the gene matches: 1. CDR3 protein: CASSLWTSGRSYEQYF. The CDR3 DNA reads TGTGCCAGCAGCTTATGGACTAGCGGGAGGTCCTACGAGCAGTACTTC.

The chain couples TRBV7-3 to TRBJ2-5; 7 nucleotides match TRBD2. This CDR3 is built from 15 residues. Germline V lookup: CDR1 SGHTA, CDR2 FQGTGA. The J segment lost 1 base and the V segment lost 5 bases, leaving 7 bases of the junction unmatched. CDR3 DNA sequence: TGTGCCAGCAGCCCCAACCCTAGCGGCCAAGAGACCCAGTACTTC. Residues: CASSPNPSGQETQYF. The full variable domain, completed using reference TRBV7-3 and TRBJ2-5, is GAGVSQTPSNKVTEKGKYVELRCDPISGHTALYWYRQSLGQGPEFLIYFQGTGAADDSGLPNDRFFAVRPEGSVSTLKIQRTERGDSAVYLCASSPNPSGQETQYFGPGTRLLVL.

The CDR3 here is CASSPNGGTYEQYF. CDR3 nucleotides: TGTGCCAGCTCACCAAACGGGGGGACCTACGAGCAGTACTTC. The chain has TRBV18 and TRBJ2-7; 7 bases align to TRBD2. V lost 2 bases to trimming and J lost 2 bases; unmatched junction nucleotides: 3. Germline CDR1 is KGHSH and CDR2 is LQKENI. The CDR3 loop spans 14 amino acids.

V and J are TRBV2 and TRBJ2-7; TRBD2 agrees at 11 bases. The trim removed 7 bases at V and 0 bases at J, leaving 5 bases unmatched. The CDR3 totals 15 residues. Per the germline V gene, CDR1 is SNHLY and CDR2 is FYNNEI. The chain's CDR3 is CASIGGLAVSYEQYF. The CDR3 region has the DNA TGTGCCAGCATCGGGGGACTAGCGGTCTCCTACGAGCAGTACTTC. Full variable domain (outside the CDR3, taken from reference TRBV2 and TRBJ2-7): EPEVTQTPSHQVTQMGQEVILRCVPISNHLYFYWYRQILGQKVEFLVSFYNNEISEKSEIFDDQFSVERPDGSNFTLKIRSTKLEDSAMYFCASIGGLAVSYEQYFGPGTRLTVT.

The V gene is TRBV9, the J gene TRBJ1-4; TRBD1 might be the D (5 bases). Germline CDR1 SGDLS, CDR2 YYNGEE. This CDR3 spans 16 amino acids. V was trimmed by 0 bases and J by 9 bases, leaving 18 bases between them. CDR3 in amino acids: CASSVEVGGARKKLFF. The CDR3 DNA reads as TGTGCCAGCAGCGTAGAAGTCGGAGGGGCTAGGAAAAAACTGTTTTTT.

J is TRBJ2-2 and V is TRBV5-8; D uncertain. V lost 3 bases to trimming and J lost 7 bases, with 10 bases between them. This CDR3 region has 13 residues. Germline V CDR1 and CDR2: SGHTS, YDEGEE. CDR3 nucleotide sequence: TGTGCCAGCAGCTATCCCTACCGCGGGGAGCTGTTTTTT. As protein: CASSYPYRGELFF.

V and J are TRBV19 and TRBJ2-2; 9 bases agree with TRBD1. V was pared by 4 bases and J by 1 base, with 1 base of the junction left unmatched. This CDR3 contains 15 residues. The V gene's germline CDR1 is LNHDA and CDR2 SQIVND (reference sequence). Written as DNA, the CDR3 is TGTGCCAGTAGTAGACAGGGGGTGAACACCGGGGAGCTGTTTTTT. This translates into CASSRQGVNTGELFF.

CDR3 loop: CASSHLAGSGNTIYF. The DNA of the CDR3 is TGTGCCAGCAGCCATTTGGCGGGTTCTGGAAACACCATATATTTT. The genes are TRBV3-1 (or the pseudogene TRBV3-2) and TRBJ1-3; no firm D call. Germline V gene data show CDR1 as LGHDT and CDR2 as YNNKEL (reference sequence). The CDR3 has 15 residues. Trimming took 3 bases from V and 1 from J, leaving 10 bases between them.

On this clone: In the same sample, other DNA sequences code for this CDR3. This rearrangement joins TRBV5-4 to TRBJ2-2; 7 bases map to TRBD1. This CDR3 has 14 amino acids. Germline CDR1 is SGHNT and CDR2 is YYREEE (reference sequence). J lost 6 bases, V lost 2 bases, and 4 bases had no gene match. CDR3 sequence (DNA): TGTGCCAGCAGCTTAAGACAGGGTGCCGGGGAGCTGTTTTTT. Encoded protein: CASSLRQGAGELFF.

This clone showed up just once. The J gene is TRBJ2-4, the V gene TRBV21-1; the tabulated D call, TRBD1, remains unverified against the DNA. TRBV21-1 is deemed a pseudogene. The CDR3 loop spans 18 amino acids. The DNA of the CDR3 is TGTGCCAGCAGCAAAGTTATAAAGGACAGGGGGCAGGTAAACATTCAGTACTTC. It encodes CASSKVIKDRGQVNIQYF.